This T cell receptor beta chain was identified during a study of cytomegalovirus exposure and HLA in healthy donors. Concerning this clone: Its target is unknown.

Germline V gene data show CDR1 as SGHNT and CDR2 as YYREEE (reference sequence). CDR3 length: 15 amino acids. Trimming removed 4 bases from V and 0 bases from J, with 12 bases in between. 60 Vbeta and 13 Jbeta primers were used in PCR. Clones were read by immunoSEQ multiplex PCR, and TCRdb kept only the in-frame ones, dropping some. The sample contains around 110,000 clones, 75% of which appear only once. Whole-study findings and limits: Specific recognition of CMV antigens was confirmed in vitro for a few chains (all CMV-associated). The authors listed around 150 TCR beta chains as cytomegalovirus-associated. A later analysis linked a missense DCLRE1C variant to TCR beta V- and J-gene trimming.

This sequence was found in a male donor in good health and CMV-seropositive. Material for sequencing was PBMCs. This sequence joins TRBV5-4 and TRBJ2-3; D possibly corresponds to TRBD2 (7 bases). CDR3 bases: TGTGCCAGCAGCCCGGGGGGCCGTAGCACAGATACGCAGTATTTT. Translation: CASSPGGRSTDTQYF. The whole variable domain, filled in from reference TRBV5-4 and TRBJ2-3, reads ETGVTQSPTHLIKTRGQQVTLRCSSQSGHNTVSWYQQALGQGPQFIFQYYREEENGRGNFPPRFSGLQFPNYSSELNVNALELDDSALYLCASSPGGRSTDTQYFGPGTRLTVL.